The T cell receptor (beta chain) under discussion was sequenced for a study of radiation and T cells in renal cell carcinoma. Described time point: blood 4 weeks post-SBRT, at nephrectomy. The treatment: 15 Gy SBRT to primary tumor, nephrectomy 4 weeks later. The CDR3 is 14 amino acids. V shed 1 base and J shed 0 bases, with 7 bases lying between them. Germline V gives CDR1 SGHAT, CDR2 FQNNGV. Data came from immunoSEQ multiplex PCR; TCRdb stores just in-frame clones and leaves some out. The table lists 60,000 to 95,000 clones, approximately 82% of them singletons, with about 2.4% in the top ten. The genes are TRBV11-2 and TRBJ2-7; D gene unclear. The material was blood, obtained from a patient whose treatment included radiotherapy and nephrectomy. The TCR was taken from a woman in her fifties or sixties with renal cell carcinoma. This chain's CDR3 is CASSLVGNSYEQYF. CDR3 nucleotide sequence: TGTGCCAGCAGCTTAGTCGGAAACTCCTACGAGCAGTACTTC.